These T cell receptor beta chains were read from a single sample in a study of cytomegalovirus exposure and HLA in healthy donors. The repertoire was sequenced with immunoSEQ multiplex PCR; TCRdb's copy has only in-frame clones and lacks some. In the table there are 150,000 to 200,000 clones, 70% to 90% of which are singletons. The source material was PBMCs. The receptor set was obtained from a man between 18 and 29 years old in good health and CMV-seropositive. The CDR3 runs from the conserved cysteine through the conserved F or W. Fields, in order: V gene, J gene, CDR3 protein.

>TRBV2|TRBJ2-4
CASSAVLGQDLLAKNIQYF
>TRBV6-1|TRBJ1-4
CASSEDRGEKLFF
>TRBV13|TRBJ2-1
CASSLILSYNEQFF
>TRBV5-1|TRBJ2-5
CASRGKLAGQETQYF
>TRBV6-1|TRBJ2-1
CASSEALGRYEQFF
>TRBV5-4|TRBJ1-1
CASSLSGRNTEAFF
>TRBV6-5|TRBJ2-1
CASSQPGQVNNEQFF
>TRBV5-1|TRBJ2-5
CASSLVGLQETQYF
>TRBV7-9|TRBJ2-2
CASSLRQGYTGELFF
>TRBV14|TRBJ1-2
CASSQAGQGGYTF
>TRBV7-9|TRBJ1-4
CASSLYRGLGEKLFF
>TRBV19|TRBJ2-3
CASNGLAGLDTQYF
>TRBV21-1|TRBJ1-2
CASSKEGGTGGESHGYTF
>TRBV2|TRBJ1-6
CASSGSTVSSYNSPLHF
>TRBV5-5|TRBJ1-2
CASSLAAGQAGGYTF
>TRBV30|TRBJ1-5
CAWSQGQNQPQHF